This T cell receptor (beta chain) was documented in a study of cytomegalovirus exposure and HLA in healthy donors. Regarding this clone: The target antigen is unknown.

Study-wide points: In an earlier analysis, in 620 or so donors, most V segments appeared productive either ~90% or ~30% of the time.

V gave up 1 base and J gave up 0 bases; unmatched junction bases: 8. Germline V CDR1 and CDR2: SGHNT, YYREEE (reference sequence). This CDR3 comprises 19 residues. Primers included in the PCR were 60 Vbeta and 13 Jbeta primers. The table came from immunoSEQ multiplex PCR; TCRdb's copy has only in-frame clones and leaves some out. Among tens of thousands of clones listed, approximately 90% were seen once. The sequencing input was PBMCs. The V and J genes are TRBV5-4 and TRBJ2-3; 13 bases align to TRBD2. This TCR derives from a man younger than 35 in good health and CMV-seronegative. The CDR3 loop reads CASSLKRLAGGKSTDTQYF. The CDR3 DNA sequence: TGTGCCAGCAGCTTGAAGCGACTAGCGGGAGGAAAAAGCACAGATACGCAGTATTTT.